The T cell receptor beta chain described here comes from a study of blood T cell repertoires in COVID-19. Background on the study: The analysed material was cDNA or gDNA that came from T cells, B-cell-depleted T cells, or PBMCs.

Donors were grouped by their self-reported clinical history. Some clones are missing from TCRdb's copy, which holds only in-frame ones; the method was immunoSEQ multiplex PCR. The table has approximately 210,000 clones, 70% to 90% seen once. This clone was seen more than once but under ten times. The sample taken for sequencing was PBMCs or T cells enriched from blood (not recorded which). The TCR comes from a man aged 25-45 years with acute COVID-19.

The CDR3 loop reads CSARDLEAFF. The CDR3, as DNA: TGCAGTGCTAGAGATCTGGAAGCTTTCTTT. The rearrangement uses TRBV20-1 and TRBJ1-1; unclear D gene. The CDR3 has 10 amino acids. Germline values: CDR1 DFQATT, CDR2 SNEGSKA (reference sequence). V dropped 0 bases and J dropped 8 bases, with 4 bases sitting between them.